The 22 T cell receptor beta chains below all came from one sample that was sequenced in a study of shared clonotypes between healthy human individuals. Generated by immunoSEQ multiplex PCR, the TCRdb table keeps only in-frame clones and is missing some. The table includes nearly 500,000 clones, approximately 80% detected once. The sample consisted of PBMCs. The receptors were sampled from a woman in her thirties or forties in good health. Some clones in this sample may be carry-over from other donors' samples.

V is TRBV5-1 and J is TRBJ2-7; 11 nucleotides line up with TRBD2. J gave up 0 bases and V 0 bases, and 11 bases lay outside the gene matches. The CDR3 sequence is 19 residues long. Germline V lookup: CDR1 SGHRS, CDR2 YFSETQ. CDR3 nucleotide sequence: TGCGCCAGCAGCTTGGCCTTAGCGGGAGGGGGCGGATACTCCTACGAGCAGTACTTC. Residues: CASSLALAGGGGYSYEQYF.

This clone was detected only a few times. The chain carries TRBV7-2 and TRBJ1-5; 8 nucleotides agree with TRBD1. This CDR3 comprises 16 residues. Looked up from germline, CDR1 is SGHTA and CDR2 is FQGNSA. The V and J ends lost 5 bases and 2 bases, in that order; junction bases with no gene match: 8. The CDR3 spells CASSPRPTGGNQPQHF. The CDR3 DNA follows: TGTGCCAGCAGCCCTCGCCCGACAGGGGGCAATCAGCCCCAGCATTTT. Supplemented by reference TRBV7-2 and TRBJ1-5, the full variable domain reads GAGVSQSPSNKVTEKGKDVELRCDPISGHTALYWYRQSLGQGLEFLIYFQGNSAPDKSGLPSDRFSAERTGGSVSTLTIQRTQQEDSAVYLCASSPRPTGGNQPQHFGDGTRLSIL.

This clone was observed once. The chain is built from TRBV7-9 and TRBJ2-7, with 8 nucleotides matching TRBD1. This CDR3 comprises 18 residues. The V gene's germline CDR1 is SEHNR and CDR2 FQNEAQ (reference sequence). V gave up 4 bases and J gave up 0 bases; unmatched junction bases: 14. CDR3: CASSSPPPPGQVSYEQYF. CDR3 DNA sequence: TGTGCCAGCAGCTCACCCCCCCCTCCGGGACAGGTCTCCTACGAGCAGTACTTC. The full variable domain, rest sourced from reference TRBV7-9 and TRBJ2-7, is DTGVSQNPRHKITKRGQNVTFRCDPISEHNRLYWYRQTLGQGPEFLTYFQNEAQLEKSRLLSDRFSAERPKGSFSTLEIQRTEQGDSAMYLCASSSPPPPGQVSYEQYFGPGTRLTVT.

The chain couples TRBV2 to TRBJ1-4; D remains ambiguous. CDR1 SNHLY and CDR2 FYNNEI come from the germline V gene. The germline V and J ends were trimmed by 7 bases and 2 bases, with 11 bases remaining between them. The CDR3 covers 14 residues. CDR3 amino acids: CASKETGTNEKLFF. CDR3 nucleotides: TGTGCCAGCAAGGAGACTGGGACTAATGAAAAACTGTTTTTT.

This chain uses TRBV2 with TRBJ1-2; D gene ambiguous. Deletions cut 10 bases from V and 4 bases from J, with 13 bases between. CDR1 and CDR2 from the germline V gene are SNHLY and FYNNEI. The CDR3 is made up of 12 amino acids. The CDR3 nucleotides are TGTGCCACCTCGTGGGAGATCTATGGCTACACCTTC. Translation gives CATSWEIYGYTF.

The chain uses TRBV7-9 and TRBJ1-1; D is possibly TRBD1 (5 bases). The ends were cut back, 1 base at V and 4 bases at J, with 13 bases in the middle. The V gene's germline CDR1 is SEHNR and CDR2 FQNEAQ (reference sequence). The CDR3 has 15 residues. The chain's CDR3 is CASSLEQARVTEAFF. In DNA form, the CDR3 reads TGTGCCAGCAGCTTAGAACAGGCCCGCGTCACTGAAGCTTTCTTT.

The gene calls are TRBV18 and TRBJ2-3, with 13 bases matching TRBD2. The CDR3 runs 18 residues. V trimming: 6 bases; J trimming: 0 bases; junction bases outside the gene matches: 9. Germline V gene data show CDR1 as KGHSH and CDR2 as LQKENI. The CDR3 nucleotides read TGTGCCAGCTCGCAAACACCGGGACTAGCGGGAAGCACAGATACGCAGTATTTT. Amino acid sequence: CASSQTPGLAGSTDTQYF.

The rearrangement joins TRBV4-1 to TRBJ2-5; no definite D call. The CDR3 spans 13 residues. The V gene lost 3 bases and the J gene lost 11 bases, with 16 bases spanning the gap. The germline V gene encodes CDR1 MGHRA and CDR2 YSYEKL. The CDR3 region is CASSQARELEQYF. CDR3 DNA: TGCGCCAGCAGCCAGGCACGAGAACTGGAGCAGTACTTC.

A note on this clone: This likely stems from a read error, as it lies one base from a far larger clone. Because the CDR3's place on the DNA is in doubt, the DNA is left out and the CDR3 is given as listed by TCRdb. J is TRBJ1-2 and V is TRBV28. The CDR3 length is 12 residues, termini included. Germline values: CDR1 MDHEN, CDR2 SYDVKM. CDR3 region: CASSSSVGEGTF.

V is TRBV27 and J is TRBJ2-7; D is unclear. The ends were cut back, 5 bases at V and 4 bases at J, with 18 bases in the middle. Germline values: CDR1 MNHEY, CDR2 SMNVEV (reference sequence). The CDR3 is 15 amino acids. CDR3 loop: CASSPNYATSYEQYF. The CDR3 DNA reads TGTGCCAGCAGTCCGAACTACGCAACATCTTACGAGCAGTACTTC.

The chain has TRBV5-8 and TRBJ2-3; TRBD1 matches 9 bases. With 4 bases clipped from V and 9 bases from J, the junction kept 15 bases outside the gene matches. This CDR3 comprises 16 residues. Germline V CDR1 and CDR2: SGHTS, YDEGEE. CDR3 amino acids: CASSVTGGTSGRTQYF. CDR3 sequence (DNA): TGTGCCAGCAGCGTCACAGGGGGCACAAGCGGTCGGACGCAGTATTTT. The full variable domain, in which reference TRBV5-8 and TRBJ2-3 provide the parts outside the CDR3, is EAGVTQSPTHLIKTRGQQATLRCSPISGHTSVYWYQQALGLGLQFLLWYDEGEERNRGNFPPRFSGRQFPNYSSELNVNALELEDSALYLCASSVTGGTSGRTQYFGPGTRLTVL.

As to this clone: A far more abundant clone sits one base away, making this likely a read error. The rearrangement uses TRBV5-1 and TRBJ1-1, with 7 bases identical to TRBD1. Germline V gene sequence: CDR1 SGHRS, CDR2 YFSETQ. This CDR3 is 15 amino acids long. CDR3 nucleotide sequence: TGCGTCAGTTCGGGGACAGAATCGTGGAGCACTGAAGCTTTCTTT. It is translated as CVSSGTESWSTEAFF.

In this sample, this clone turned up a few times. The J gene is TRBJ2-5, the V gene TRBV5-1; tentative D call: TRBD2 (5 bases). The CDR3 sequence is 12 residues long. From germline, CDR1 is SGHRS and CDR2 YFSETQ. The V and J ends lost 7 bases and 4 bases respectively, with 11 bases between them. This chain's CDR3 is CASAEDGETQYF. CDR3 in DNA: TGCGCCAGCGCGGAGGACGGAGAGACCCAGTACTTC.

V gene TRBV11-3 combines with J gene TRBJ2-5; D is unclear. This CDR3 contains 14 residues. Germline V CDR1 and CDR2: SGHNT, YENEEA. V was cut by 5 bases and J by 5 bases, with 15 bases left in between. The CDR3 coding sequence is TGTGCCAGCAGCCCGACTCCAATCGGGGAGACCCAGTACTTC. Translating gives CASSPTPIGETQYF. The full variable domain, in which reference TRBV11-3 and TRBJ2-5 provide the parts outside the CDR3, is EAGVVQSPRYKIIEKKQPVAFWCNPISGHNTLYWYLQNLGQGPELLIRYENEEAVDDSQLPKDRFSAERLKGVDSTLKIQPAELGDSAVYLCASSPTPIGETQYFGPGTRLLVL.

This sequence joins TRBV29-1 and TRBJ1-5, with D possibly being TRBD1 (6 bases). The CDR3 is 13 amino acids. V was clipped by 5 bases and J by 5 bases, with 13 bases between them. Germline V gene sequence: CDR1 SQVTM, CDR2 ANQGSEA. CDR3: CSVSTGNHQPQHF. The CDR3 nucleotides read TGCAGCGTTTCAACAGGGAACCATCAGCCCCAGCATTTT.

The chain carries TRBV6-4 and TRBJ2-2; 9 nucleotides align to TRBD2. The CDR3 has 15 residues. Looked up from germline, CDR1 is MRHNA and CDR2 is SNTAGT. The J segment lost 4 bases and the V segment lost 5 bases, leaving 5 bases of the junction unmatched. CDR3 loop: CASSPGTSTTGELFF. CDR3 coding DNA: TGTGCCAGCAGTCCCGGGACTAGCACCACCGGGGAGCTGTTTTTT.

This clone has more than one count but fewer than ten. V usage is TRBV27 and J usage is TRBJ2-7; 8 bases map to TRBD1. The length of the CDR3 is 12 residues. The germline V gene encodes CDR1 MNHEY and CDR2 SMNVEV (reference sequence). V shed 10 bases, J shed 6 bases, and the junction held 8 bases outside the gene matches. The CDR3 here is CATSDRVGEQYF. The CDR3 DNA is TGTGCCACCTCGGACAGGGTGGGCGAGCAGTACTTC.

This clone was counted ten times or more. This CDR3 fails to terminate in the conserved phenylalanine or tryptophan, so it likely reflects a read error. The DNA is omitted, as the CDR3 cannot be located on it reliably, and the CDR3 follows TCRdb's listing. The CDR3: CASGQEAPA. The chain links TRBV28 to TRBJ1-1; TRBD1, as called in the table, went unchecked against the DNA. Germline V gives CDR1 MDHEN, CDR2 SYDVKM. From its first to its last residue, the CDR3 has 9 amino acids.

CDR3 in DNA: TGTGCCATCAGTGTCGGACTAGCGGGAGTAGAGACCCAGTACTTC. Translated, it gives CAISVGLAGVETQYF. This sequence joins TRBV10-3 and TRBJ2-5; 13 bases match TRBD2. From germline, CDR1 is ENHRY and CDR2 SYGVKD. This CDR3 is 15 amino acids long. The V segment lost 4 bases and the J segment 4 bases; nucleotides outside the gene matches: 3.

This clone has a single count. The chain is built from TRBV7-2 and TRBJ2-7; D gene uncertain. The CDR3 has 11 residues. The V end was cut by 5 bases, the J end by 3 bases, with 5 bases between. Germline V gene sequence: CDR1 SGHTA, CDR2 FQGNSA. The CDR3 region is CASSLLYEQYF. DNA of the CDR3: TGTGCCAGCAGCCTCCTCTACGAGCAGTACTTC.

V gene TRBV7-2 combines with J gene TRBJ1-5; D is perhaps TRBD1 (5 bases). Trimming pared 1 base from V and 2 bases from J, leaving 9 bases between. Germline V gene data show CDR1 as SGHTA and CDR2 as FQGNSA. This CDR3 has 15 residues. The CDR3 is CASSLESRGNQPQHF. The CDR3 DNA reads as TGTGCCAGCAGCTTAGAAAGCAGGGGCAATCAGCCCCAGCATTTT.

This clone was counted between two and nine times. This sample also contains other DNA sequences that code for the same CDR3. CDR3 in DNA: TGTGCCAGCAGCGTAGCCCAGAGGGGAGAGACCCAGTACTTC. It is translated as CASSVAQRGETQYF. The rearrangement uses TRBV9 and TRBJ2-5; either TRBD1 or TRBD2 may fit D (5 bases each). The CDR3 consists of 14 residues. Trimming took off 0 bases at V and 4 bases at J, with 10 bases between the two ends. The germline CDR1 and CDR2 sequences are SGDLS and YYNGEE.